The clone carrying this T cell receptor (beta chain) was detected ten times or more. Antigen: not known. Both iRepertoire HTBI primers and Arm-PCR of CDR3 regions were used to build the TCR beta libraries. Per the original methods: The study identified about 60 TRBV and 13 to 15 TRBJ segments across samples. TCRdb analysed the multiplex PCR reads with MiXCR anew, one entry per CDR3 protein. None of the V and J calls come from the authors' own analysis; TCRdb made them. This table has a few hundred thousand distinct CDR3 sequences, around 23% appearing once. This CDR3 has 16 residues. With 0 bases removed from V and 0 bases from J, the gap between germline ends came to 9 bases. Germline V lookup: CDR1 SGHRS, CDR2 YFSETQ. This entry belongs to a study of regulatory T cells in long-lasting Graves disease. The study, taken as a whole, reports: Accuracy was perhaps lowered by the small sample size. TCR diversity was lower in persistent Graves' patients (versus newly diagnosed ones).

Time point meaning: persistent/refractory GD, antithyroid drugs over 5 years with positive TRAb. Extracted RNA from PBMCs served as the source of the TCR library. Clinicians diagnosed Graves' disease using American Thyroid Association guidelines. J is TRBJ2-2 and V is TRBV5-1; D is uncertain. The sample consisted of peripheral blood mononuclear cells (PBMCs), taken when the disease was refractory, from a patient treated with antithyroid drugs. This TCR came from a female donor with Graves disease. The CDR3 DNA is TGCGCCAGCAGCTTGGATCTGGGATCGAACACCGGGGAGCTGTTTTTT. Its translation: CASSLDLGSNTGELFF.